This entry lists 32 T cell receptor beta chains sequenced from one sample in a study of radiotherapy plus CTLA-4 blockade in lung cancer. The repertoire was sequenced with immunoSEQ multiplex PCR; TCRdb's copy has only in-frame clones and lacks some. The sample has tens of thousands of clones, roughly 80% seen once; the top ten hold 7.7%. The sample consisted of peripheral blood, taken from a patient treated with radiotherapy plus ipilimumab. All receptors come from a human donor with non-small cell lung cancer who had stable disease on radiotherapy plus ipilimumab.

This rearrangement joins TRBV11-2 to TRBJ2-2, with 9 bases aligning to TRBD1. The germline CDR1 and CDR2 sequences are SGHAT and FQNNGV. V shed 4 bases and J 7 bases; nucleotides not matched to a gene: 7. The CDR3 spans 15 residues. Here the CDR3 DNA reads TGTGCCAGCAGCTCCTACGGACAGGGGAACGGGGAGCTGTTTTTT. Translated: CASSSYGQGNGELFF.

The chain uses TRBV29-1 and TRBJ2-1; 8 positions match TRBD1. Trimming at V came to 6 bases and at J to 0 bases, leaving 7 bases not matched to a gene. CDR1 and CDR2 (germline): SQVTM, ANQGSEA. The CDR3 has 15 residues. The CDR3: CSVRRQGSSYNEQFF. DNA of the CDR3: TGCAGCGTGCGACGACAGGGGAGCTCCTACAATGAGCAGTTCTTC.

The chain employs TRBV7-8 and TRBJ1-4; D is perhaps TRBD1 (6 bases). CDR1 and CDR2 from the germline V gene are SGHVS and FQNEAQ. This CDR3 comprises 15 residues. V was trimmed by 5 bases and J by 5 bases, leaving 15 bases between them. In nucleotides, the CDR3 is TGTGCCAGCAGCGCCCAGGGGCACCACAATGAAAAACTGTTTTTT. Its translation: CASSAQGHHNEKLFF.

The CDR3 spells CASSFHRMGGQGAFF. The CDR3 bases are TGTGCCAGCAGTTTTCACCGAATGGGGGGCCAGGGAGCTTTCTTT. The rearrangement links TRBV6-5 to TRBJ1-1; D is perhaps TRBD1 (6 bases). V lost 4 bases and J 10 bases, leaving 22 bases between the germline ends. Germline loops: CDR1 MNHEY, CDR2 SVGAGI. CDR3 length: 15 amino acids.

Details on this clone: This same CDR3 is encoded by further DNA sequences in the sample. The chain carries TRBV18 and TRBJ1-1; D may be TRBD1 (6 bases). With 6 bases removed from V and 1 base from J, the gap between germline ends came to 9 bases. The CDR3 has 13 amino acids. Germline V gene data show CDR1 as KGHSH and CDR2 as LQKENI. CDR3 amino acids: CASSLTGNTEAFF. The CDR3 nucleotides read TGTGCCAGCTCCCTGACAGGGAACACTGAAGCTTTCTTT.

This clone turned up a few times. V and J are TRBV6-1 and TRBJ1-4; no reliable D call. Between the trimmed V and J ends, which lost 5 bases and 4 bases, there was a span of 8 bases. The CDR3 covers 13 residues. Germline V lookup: CDR1 MNHNS, CDR2 SASEGT. The DNA of the CDR3 is TGTGCCAGCAGTTGGGATTTTAATGAAAAACTGTTTTTT. Amino acids: CASSWDFNEKLFF.

For the CDR3, the DNA is TGTGCCAGCAGCTTATTTCTGCCCGGGACAGGGATAAATCAGCCCCAGCATTTT. This gives the protein CASSLFLPGTGINQPQHF. The chain recombines TRBV7-8 with TRBJ1-5; 9 nucleotides agree with TRBD1. With V trimmed by 2 bases and J by 4 bases, 12 bases remained unmatched. The germline V gene encodes CDR1 SGHVS and CDR2 FQNEAQ. This CDR3 has 18 amino acids.

V and J are TRBV27 and TRBJ1-2; 8 bases are shared with TRBD1. V dropped 5 bases and J dropped 3; count of bases not matched to a gene: 5. The CDR3 has 14 residues. Germline V gives CDR1 MNHEY, CDR2 SMNVEV (reference sequence). The CDR3 here is CASSHLTGDYGYTF. The CDR3 DNA reads TGTGCCAGCAGTCATTTGACAGGGGACTATGGCTACACCTTC.

This rearrangement joins TRBV9 to TRBJ1-1, with a possible D match to TRBD1 (5 bases). V dropped 0 bases and J dropped 1 base, with 10 bases sitting between them. This CDR3 spans 15 amino acids. Germline V gene lookup returns CDR1 SGDLS and CDR2 YYNGEE. CDR3 nucleotides: TGTGCCAGCAGCGTAGCAGGGAGGGGGAACACTGAAGCTTTCTTT. As protein: CASSVAGRGNTEAFF.

The chain is built from TRBV7-6 and TRBJ1-1; no clear D gene. This CDR3 comprises 18 residues. The germline V gene has CDR1 SGHVS and CDR2 FNYEAQ. Trimming shortened V by 1 base and J by 0 bases, and 18 bases separated the two germline ends. Written as DNA, the CDR3 is TGTGCCAGCAGCTTAGGGGCCTCCTCAAGCAGTATGAACACTGAAGCTTTCTTT. Its translation: CASSLGASSSSMNTEAFF.

The V gene is TRBV28, the J gene TRBJ1-4; D gene ambiguous. CDR3 length: 14 residues. Trimming stripped 5 bases from V and 8 bases from J, with 15 bases between. The germline gives CDR1 MDHEN, CDR2 SYDVKM. CDR3 loop: CASSESGLWEKLFF. The CDR3 nucleotides read TGTGCCAGCAGTGAGTCCGGGTTATGGGAAAAACTGTTTTTT.

This sequence joins TRBV18 and TRBJ2-3, with D maybe TRBD2 (5 bases). The germline V and J ends were trimmed by 3 bases and 4 bases, with 8 bases remaining between them. The length of the CDR3 is 13 residues. Looked up from germline, CDR1 is KGHSH and CDR2 is LQKENI. The CDR3 protein is CASSPSSSDTQYF. CDR3 sequence (DNA): TGTGCCAGCTCACCCTCTAGCTCAGATACGCAGTATTTT.

The chain uses TRBV7-9 and TRBJ1-2; no firm D call. The CDR3 loop spans 13 amino acids. Looked up from germline, CDR1 is SEHNR and CDR2 is FQNEAQ (reference sequence). Trimming removed 0 bases at V and 6 bases at J, with 8 bases between. In nucleotides, the CDR3 is TGTGCCAGCAGCTTAGCGCCAGTGGATGGCTACACCTTC. This codes for CASSLAPVDGYTF.

This clone has only one observation. The junction differs from germline at one of its ends, possibly a read error. Different DNA sequences within this sample yield the same CDR3. The rearrangement joins TRBV7-2 to TRBJ1-1; D is ambiguous. CDR1 is SGHTA and CDR2 is FQGNSA in the germline V gene. The CDR3 extends over 15 amino acids. CDR3 sequence reads: CASTRVVGLNTEAFF. The CDR3 nucleotides read TGTGCCAGCACCCGGGTAGTGGGATTGAACACCGAAGCTTTCTTT.

This clone has just a few counts. The V gene is TRBV18, the J gene TRBJ1-6; no reliable D call. CDR3 length equals 15 residues. Trimming stripped 3 bases from V and 5 bases from J, with 11 bases between. Germline loops: CDR1 KGHSH, CDR2 LQKENI. CDR3 bases: TGTGCCAGCTCACCTGTGGGTGCAGATAATTCACCCCTCCACTTT. Amino acids: CASSPVGADNSPLHF.

This clone was observed a handful of times. The gene calls are TRBV5-5 and TRBJ2-5, with 9 nucleotides matching TRBD2. Germline CDR1 reads SGHKS; CDR2 reads YYEKEE (reference sequence). V trimming: 2 bases; J trimming: 1 base; junction bases outside the gene matches: 0. The CDR3 length is 14 residues. As DNA, the CDR3 is TGTGCCAGCAGCTTACTAGCGGGCCAAGAGACCCAGTACTTC. Translation gives CASSLLAGQETQYF.

The chain combines TRBV5-5 with TRBJ2-7, with D maybe TRBD1 (6 bases). Trimming removed 4 bases at V and 1 base at J, with 15 bases between. Germline-derived CDR1 and CDR2 are SGHKS and YYEKEE (reference sequence). This CDR3 contains 15 residues. The CDR3 is CASSRVPDSSYEQYV. The CDR3 DNA reads TGTGCCAGCAGCCGAGTCCCGGACAGTTCCTACGAGCAGTACGTC.

V and J are TRBV30 and TRBJ1-2; possibly TRBD1 for D (5 bases). Germline CDR1 GTSNPN, CDR2 SVGIG (reference sequence). CDR3 length: 13 residues. Trimming shortened V by 1 base and J by 4 bases, and 10 bases separated the two germline ends. CDR3 DNA: TGTGCCTGGAGTGCGGGGACTACCTATGGCTACACCTTC. Its protein is CAWSAGTTYGYTF.

This chain connects TRBV11-2 to TRBJ2-2; D possibly matches TRBD1 or TRBD2 (5 bases each). Trimming left V 1 base short and J 4 bases short, with 19 bases between. This CDR3 is built from 18 residues. Germline V CDR1 and CDR2: SGHAT, FQNNGV. The CDR3 nucleotides are TGTGCCAGCAGCTTAGCCCTCGGGCTCCAAGGGACCACCGGGGAGCTGTTTTTT. Encoded protein: CASSLALGLQGTTGELFF.

The chain combines TRBV6-1 with TRBJ1-4; TRBD1 is a possible D gene (5 bases). Deletions cut 4 bases from V and 4 bases from J, with 10 bases between. CDR3 length: 14 amino acids. Per germline, CDR1 MNHNS and CDR2 SASEGT. DNA of the CDR3: TGTGCCAGCAGTGCGCTACAGGTTAATGAAAAACTGTTTTTT. Protein sequence: CASSALQVNEKLFF.

The chain employs TRBV2 and TRBJ2-5; possibly TRBD1 for D (5 bases). The V end lost 8 bases, the J end lost 5 bases, and 12 bases lay between the germline ends. The germline gives CDR1 SNHLY, CDR2 FYNNEI. The CDR3 runs 12 residues. The CDR3 sequence is CASLRVGETQYF. The CDR3 nucleotides are TGTGCCAGCCTCAGGGTCGGCGAGACCCAGTACTTC.

This clone was observed a few times. V is TRBV28 and J is TRBJ2-7; D call uncertain. Trimming cost V 6 bases and J 1 base, with 13 bases left between them. Germline V gene data show CDR1 as MDHEN and CDR2 as SYDVKM. The CDR3 loop spans 14 amino acids. DNA for the CDR3: TGTGCCAGCAGGTCAGGTGCCGAATCCTACGAGCAGTACGTC. Its translation: CASRSGAESYEQYV.

The rearrangement joins TRBV19 to TRBJ1-3; weak D call: TRBD1 (5 bases). There are 15 residues in the CDR3. Per germline, CDR1 LNHDA and CDR2 SQIVND (reference sequence). V lost 6 bases and J lost 0, with 12 bases in between. The CDR3 spells CASSRDPFSGNTIYF. CDR3 sequence (DNA): TGTGCCAGTAGCCGGGACCCCTTCTCTGGAAACACCATATATTTT. The full variable domain, with the rest looked up from reference TRBV19 and TRBJ1-3, is DGGITQSPKYLFRKEGQNVTLSCEQNLNHDAMYWYRQDPGQGLRLIYYSQIVNDFQKGDIAEGYSVSREKKESFPLTVTSAQKNPTAFYLCASSRDPFSGNTIYFGEGSWLTVV.

The gene calls are TRBV30 and TRBJ1-3, with D perhaps matching TRBD1 (5 bases). The V and J ends lost 0 bases and 10 bases respectively, with 13 bases between them. The CDR3 consists of 13 residues. From germline, CDR1 is GTSNPN and CDR2 SVGIG (reference sequence). The CDR3 bases are TGTGCCTGGAGTGTGGTGACAGCGGTAACCATATATTTT. Its translation: CAWSVVTAVTIYF.

To note about this clone: Other nucleotide sequences in the sample specify the same CDR3. The chain is built from TRBV28 and TRBJ2-7, with 9 bases aligning to TRBD2. J lost 3 bases, V lost 10 bases, and 16 bases had no gene match. CDR1 is MDHEN, CDR2 SYDVKM, per germline. The CDR3 runs to 16 residues. The CDR3 protein is CATRASGDSYLYEQYV. For the CDR3, the DNA is TGTGCCACAAGGGCTAGCGGGGATTCGTACCTCTACGAGCAGTACGTC.

The chain recombines TRBV7-5 with TRBJ2-3; the tabulated D call, TRBD2, remains unverified against the DNA. TRBV7-5 is given as a pseudogene. The CDR3 totals 19 residues. CDR3 in amino acids: CVRSRELAGGVTSTDTQYF. In DNA, the CDR3 is TGTGTCAGAAGCCGAGAACTAGCGGGGGGCGTTACGAGCACAGATACGCAGTATTTT.

The chain carries TRBV7-2 and TRBJ1-6; the D is unclear. CDR1 and CDR2 (germline): SGHTA, FQGNSA. Trimming cost V 1 base and J 7 bases, with 8 bases left between them. This CDR3 is built from 14 residues. This CDR3 is CASSLERVNSPLHF. For the CDR3, the DNA is TGTGCCAGCAGCTTAGAACGGGTCAATTCACCCCTCCACTTT.

The chain recombines TRBV30 with TRBJ1-5; the D gene is possibly TRBD1 (5 bases). Trimming shortened V by 2 bases and J by 6 bases, and 11 bases separated the two germline ends. The germline CDR1 and CDR2 sequences are GTSNPN and SVGIG (reference sequence). The CDR3 length is 13 residues. DNA for the CDR3: TGTGCCTGGAGTCGTCAGGGAGGTCAGCCCCAGCATTTT. It translates to CAWSRQGGQPQHF.

The chain has TRBV9 and TRBJ1-6, with TRBD1 identical over 8 bases. Germline CDR1 reads SGDLS; CDR2 reads YYNGEE. J lost 6 bases, V lost 0 bases, and 2 bases had no gene match. CDR3 size: 15 residues. The CDR3 region is CASSVGGTGNSPLHF. The CDR3 bases are TGTGCCAGCAGCGTAGGCGGGACAGGTAATTCACCCCTCCACTTT.

This clone was recorded only once. The chain carries TRBV28 and TRBJ1-6; D possibly corresponds to TRBD1 (5 bases). Germline CDR1 MDHEN, CDR2 SYDVKM. The V end was cut by 4 bases, the J end by 8 bases, with 12 bases between. The CDR3 extends over 14 amino acids. Written as DNA, the CDR3 is TGTGCCAGCAGTTCCGGGGCTACTTATTCACCCCTCCACTTT. Translating gives CASSSGATYSPLHF.

The V gene is TRBV6-1, the J gene TRBJ1-6; D gene uncertain. The germline CDR1 and CDR2 sequences are MNHNS and SASEGT. The CDR3 spans 16 residues. Trimming pared 2 bases from V and 7 bases from J, leaving 15 bases between. CDR3 nucleotides: TGTGCCAGCAGTGAAATGGGGTTCCCAAAAAATTCACCCCTCCACTTT. Translated: CASSEMGFPKNSPLHF.

This clone was counted a single time. The chain links TRBV28 to TRBJ1-1; no reliable D call. Germline CDR1 is MDHEN and CDR2 is SYDVKM. This CDR3 has 12 amino acids. The V gene lost 2 bases and the J gene lost 5 bases, with 6 bases spanning the gap. CDR3 protein: CASSLLGTEAFF. The CDR3 coding sequence is TGTGCCAGCAGTTTACTAGGGACTGAAGCTTTCTTT. Full variable domain (remainder filled in from reference TRBV28 and TRBJ1-1): DVKVTQSSRYLVKRTGEKVFLECVQDMDHENMFWYRQDPGLGLRLIYFSYDVKMKEKGDIPEGYSVSREKKERFSLILESASTNQTSMYLCASSLLGTEAFFGQGTRLTVV.